A selection of T cell receptor beta chains follows, all from one sample in a study of Graves' ophthalmopathy and Graves' hyperthyroidism. TCRdb reprocessed the multiplex PCR reads via MiXCR and lists one record per CDR3 protein. The repertoire holds around 1.1 million distinct CDR3 sequences, with less than 45% as singletons. The material sequenced was peripheral blood or thyroid tissue (not recorded which). The receptor set was obtained from an adult man with Graves' hyperthyroidism. The conserved cysteine and the conserved F or W are not part of the CDR3 here. D genes are given only for firm matches. The listing skips clone size in some rows; elsewhere it reads once, few, many or a size class.

CDR3aa,v_gene,j_gene,d_gene,abundance
ASSLGQLYGYT,TRBV7-2,TRBJ1-2,.,many
ASSEPDREQETQY,TRBV10-2,TRBJ2-5,.,few
ASAGTGYGELF,TRBV5-1,TRBJ2-2,TRBD1,.
SVDRGGLIP,TRBV29-1,TRBJ1-2,.,.
ASRGRQPDYGYT,TRBV5-1,TRBJ1-2,.,many
ATRSSDRGEETQY,TRBV15,TRBJ2-5,TRBD1,.
ASRNRDSPLH,TRBV2,TRBJ1-6,.,few
ASSQGQYGGYGYT,TRBV7-9,TRBJ1-2,.,few
SARPQALGYGYT,TRBV20-1,TRBJ1-2,.,many
ASRGLQGAGGELF,TRBV7-2,TRBJ2-2,TRBD1,many
ASSPSRSTDTQY,TRBV6-5,TRBJ2-3,.,.
ASTPVNMNTEAF,TRBV2,TRBJ1-1,.,.
ASSPGGTSGNTIY,TRBV12-3/TRBV12-4,TRBJ1-3,.,.
ASSSGGFSGNTEAF,TRBV7-2,TRBJ1-1,.,.
ASSLSPGKSGANVLT,TRBV12-3/TRBV12-4,TRBJ2-6,.,few
ASSQADRAWTEAF,TRBV4-3,TRBJ1-1,TRBD1,few
ASSVGTPSYEQY,TRBV11-2,TRBJ2-7,.,few
AISDLARETQY,TRBV10-3,TRBJ2-5,.,few
SASKQGARAQH,TRBV20-1,TRBJ1-5,TRBD1,.
ASSESQGLYEQY,TRBV10-2,TRBJ2-7,.,few
SVESPLAGSYEQY,TRBV29-1,TRBJ2-7,TRBD2,.
ASSKSGQGVGYT,TRBV11-2,TRBJ1-2,TRBD1,many
ASSDRDSQETQY,TRBV2,TRBJ2-5,TRBD1,many
AISYRFTGELLNEKLF,TRBV10-3,TRBJ1-4,TRBD1,.
ANSQVSGYGYT,TRBV4-3,TRBJ1-2,.,.
ASSFDRAPTNEKLF,TRBV27,TRBJ1-4,TRBD1,.
ASREPWEVEQY,TRBV7-8,TRBJ2-7,.,many
ASSQVTSRWIETQY,TRBV11-2,TRBJ2-5,TRBD2,.
ASAGDRGGEETQY,TRBV7-2,TRBJ2-5,TRBD1,many
ASSLFLGQGVGRNQPQH,TRBV7-8,TRBJ1-5,TRBD1,few
AISEGDRHSPLH,TRBV10-3,TRBJ1-6,TRBD1,.
ASSQGGGFGPLH,TRBV4-3,TRBJ1-6,.,many
ASSRNSGANVLT,TRBV7-8,TRBJ2-6,.,many
ATSSDRPNQPQH,TRBV15,TRBJ1-5,.,many
SASAAGGNDSPLH,TRBV20-1,TRBJ1-6,.,many
ASRGRTTNEKLF,TRBV19,TRBJ1-4,.,many
ATSDRGQGRDTQY,TRBV24-1,TRBJ2-3,TRBD1,.
ASSERGGVRSPLH,TRBV2,TRBJ1-6,.,.
ASSIRGPAPGNTIY,TRBV19,TRBJ1-3,.,many
ASSTGHGYT,TRBV5-1,TRBJ1-2,.,many
ASSPNEGNQPQH,TRBV18,TRBJ1-5,.,once
ASSLNPGAGGEETQY,TRBV7-3,TRBJ2-5,TRBD2,many
AISEVSLSYEQY,TRBV10-3,TRBJ2-7,.,.
ASSYQYGGGETQY,TRBV7-2,TRBJ2-5,TRBD2,many
ASRGTGGLNTEAF,TRBV2,TRBJ1-1,TRBD1,few
ASSLDRWWETQY,TRBV7-9,TRBJ2-5,.,many
ASCFTGGELF,TRBV19,TRBJ2-2,.,.
ASSGWDRPYEQY,TRBV19,TRBJ2-7,TRBD1,few
ASSVTVGTGELF,TRBV10-2,TRBJ2-2,.,many
ASSSMAGQF,TRBV7-9,.,.,few
SARDMDRDHEQY,TRBV20-1,TRBJ2-7,.,.
ASSPVDRASGYT,TRBV12-3/TRBV12-4,TRBJ1-2,TRBD1,many
ASNPSSGQGTEAF,TRBV12-3/TRBV12-4,TRBJ1-1,TRBD1,many
ASSQTGTTGELF,TRBV12-3/TRBV12-4,TRBJ2-2,TRBD1,.
AWSVGQGNTEAF,TRBV19,TRBJ1-1,.,few